Described below is a single T cell receptor (beta chain) sequence and its context. The antigen remains unidentified. This CDR3 is built from 17 residues. Trimming shortened V by 2 bases and J by 1 base, and 15 bases separated the two germline ends. The germline CDR1 and CDR2 sequences are SGHTA and FQGTGA. This sample is part of a study of T cell responses to AZD1222 COVID-19 vaccine. Using immunoSEQ multiplex PCR, the repertoire was profiled, and TCRdb retains in-frame clones only, with some absent. The sample consists of 130,000 to 150,000 clones, about 90% of them appearing once. Points from the study as a whole: White British donors predominated, females outnumbered males, and clonal diversity was possibly underestimated. Repertoires were obtained only post-peak T cell response. Dominant CD4 TCR responses targeted spike regions 160-218 and 743-854.

The origin of this receptor is an adult who received the AZD1222 COVID-19 vaccine. The sample consisted of peripheral blood, taken 28 days after the second AZD1222 dose. This chain links TRBV7-3 with TRBJ1-5; no definite D call. Here the CDR3 reads CASSLFPVRESNQPQHF. The CDR3 DNA reads TGTGCCAGCAGCTTATTCCCCGTCCGGGAGAGCAATCAGCCCCAGCATTTT.